The next 10 T cell receptor beta chains were all read from a single sample in a study of T cell repertoires in cytomegalovirus infection. From the reads, TCRdb called clonotypes with MiXCR, one entry per CDR3 protein. The data hold 75,000 to 100,000 distinct CDR3 sequences, with approximately 43% observed a single time. These TCRs' antigens remain unknown. The specimen was CD8+ T cells from cultured PBMCs, collected from culture after CMV antigen stimulation. The source is a human donor in good health (CMV status not recorded). Some clones in this sample may be carry-over from other donors' samples.

The V and J genes are TRBV13 and TRBJ1-2; possible D gene TRBD1, 6 bases. The CDR3 covers 14 residues. V was pared by 5 bases and J by 5 bases, with 15 bases between. Germline V gene sequence: CDR1 PRHDT, CDR2 FYEKMQ (reference sequence). The CDR3 DNA follows: TGTGCCAGCAGCACCCGGACAGTTACTTATGGCTACACCTTC. It translates to CASSTRTVTYGYTF. The complete variable domain, with remaining parts taken from reference TRBV13 and TRBJ1-2, reads AAGVIQSPRHLIKEKRETATLKCYPIPRHDTVYWYQQGPGQDPQFLISFYEKMQSDKGSIPDRFSAQQFSDYHSELNMSSLELGDSALYFCASSTRTVTYGYTFGSGTRLTVV.

In its sample, this clonotype was seen a few times. V usage is TRBV7-8 and J usage is TRBJ2-7; D possibly corresponds to TRBD2 (5 bases). The CDR3 loop spans 13 amino acids. V was clipped by 3 bases and J by 1 base, with 7 bases between them. Germline V gene sequence: CDR1 SGHVS, CDR2 FQNEAQ. CDR3 DNA sequence: TGTGCCAGCAGCTTTGGACTTTCCTACGAGCAGTACTTC. Amino acid sequence: CASSFGLSYEQYF.

The sample holds a few counts of this clonotype. The rearrangement links TRBV7-2 to TRBJ2-4; 13 bases are a match to TRBD2. The CDR3 contains 18 residues. The V gene's germline CDR1 is SGHTA and CDR2 FQGNSA. Unmatched junction bases numbered 9, after V lost 1 base and J lost 6 bases. The CDR3 loop reads CASSLDPLAGGPGNIQYF. In nucleotides, the CDR3 is TGTGCCAGCAGCTTAGATCCACTAGCGGGGGGGCCGGGAAACATTCAGTACTTC.

The chain combines TRBV7-4 with TRBJ2-7; D is possibly TRBD2 (5 bases). This CDR3 has 15 amino acids. From germline, CDR1 is SGHVT and CDR2 SQSDAQ. V lost 5 bases and J 2 bases, leaving 16 bases between the germline ends. DNA of the CDR3: TGTGCCAGCAGCCATAAAGTCTCGGGAACCTACGAGCAGTACTTC. This codes for CASSHKVSGTYEQYF.

This clonotype was counted between two and nine times. The chain joins TRBV11-3 to TRBJ1-1; 8 bases agree with TRBD1. Germline trimming cut 5 bases from V and 0 bases from J; bases unmatched to any gene: 5. The CDR3 has 15 amino acids. CDR1 is SGHNT, CDR2 YENEEA, per germline. The CDR3 reads CASSNGQGMNTEAFF. The CDR3 nucleotides are TGTGCCAGCAGCAATGGACAGGGAATGAACACTGAAGCTTTCTTT.

This clonotype was seen more than once but under ten times. V and J are TRBV3-1 and TRBJ1-3; possible D gene TRBD1, 5 bases. The germline V gene encodes CDR1 LGHDT and CDR2 YNNKEL (reference sequence). CDR3 length equals 16 residues. V gave up 2 bases and J gave up 0 bases, with 11 bases separating them. The CDR3 sequence: CASSQLQVHSGNTIYF. CDR3 in DNA: TGTGCCAGCAGCCAACTACAGGTCCACTCTGGAAACACCATATATTTT.

The chain employs TRBV15 and TRBJ1-1; D call uncertain. In germline, CDR1 is LNHNV, CDR2 YYDKDF (reference sequence). This CDR3 is built from 13 residues. The V gene lost 0 bases and the J gene lost 1 base, with 3 bases spanning the gap. The CDR3 protein is CATSRDWNTEAFF. In DNA, the CDR3 is TGTGCCACCAGCAGAGATTGGAACACTGAAGCTTTCTTT.

The chain joins TRBV5-6 to TRBJ1-2; D not resolved. Trimming took 4 bases from V and 3 from J, leaving 16 bases between them. CDR1 and CDR2 (germline): SGHDT, YYEEEE. The CDR3 totals 15 residues. Here the CDR3 reads CASSQSGFGDYGYTF. As DNA, the CDR3 is TGTGCCAGCAGCCAGAGTGGGTTTGGGGACTATGGCTACACCTTC.

The CDR3 here is CASSQGRDATIHEQYF. In DNA form, the CDR3 reads TGCGCCAGCAGCCAAGGCCGGGATGCAACCATCCACGAGCAGTACTTC. The chain has TRBV4-1 and TRBJ2-7, with a possible D match to TRBD2 (5 bases). This CDR3 has 16 amino acids. Germline V gene data show CDR1 as MGHRA and CDR2 as YSYEKL. V lost 1 base and J lost 5, with 18 bases in between.

This clonotype has more than one count but fewer than ten. J is TRBJ2-7 and V is TRBV11-2, with D possibly being TRBD2 (5 bases). Trimming shortened V by 5 bases and J by 2 bases, and 10 bases separated the two germline ends. Germline lookup yields CDR1 SGHAT and CDR2 FQNNGV. This CDR3 has 13 residues. CDR3 nucleotide sequence: TGTGCCAGCAGCCTGGAGGTGGCCTACGAGCAGTACTTC. Protein product: CASSLEVAYEQYF.